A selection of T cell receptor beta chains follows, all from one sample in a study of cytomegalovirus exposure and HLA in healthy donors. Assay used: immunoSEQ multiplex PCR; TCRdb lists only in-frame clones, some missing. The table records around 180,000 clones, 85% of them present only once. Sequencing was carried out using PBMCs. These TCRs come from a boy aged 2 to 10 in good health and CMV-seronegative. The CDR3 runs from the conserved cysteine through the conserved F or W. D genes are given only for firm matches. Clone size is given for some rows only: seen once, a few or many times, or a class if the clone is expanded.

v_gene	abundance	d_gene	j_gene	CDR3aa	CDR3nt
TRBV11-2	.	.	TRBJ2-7	CASSPPRWAVPYEQYF	TGTGCCAGCAGCCCCCCCCGGTGGGCAGTCCCCTACGAGCAGTACTTC
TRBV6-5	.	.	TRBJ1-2	CASSHWTEGVQWGYTF	TGTGCCAGCAGTCACTGGACAGAAGGGGTCCAGTGGGGCTACACCTTC
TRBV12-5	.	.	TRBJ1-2	CARDNQGANYGYIF	TGTGCTAGGGATAATCAGGGTGCGAACTATGGCTACATCTTC
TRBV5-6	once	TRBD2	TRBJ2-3	CASSQTSGGSTDTQYF	TGTGCCAGCAGCCAGACTAGCGGGGGGTCCACAGATACGCAGTATTTT
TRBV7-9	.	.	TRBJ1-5	CSSSRFGQPQHF	TGTTCCAGCAGCCGCTTCGGGCAGCCCCAGCATTTT
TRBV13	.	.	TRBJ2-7	CASSFAETYEQYF	TGTGCCAGCAGCTTCGCGGAAACCTACGAGCAGTACTTC
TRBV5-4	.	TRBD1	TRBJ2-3	CASSLGPGTGGETDTQYF	TGTGCCAGCAGCTTGGGGCCCGGGACAGGGGGCGAAACAGATACGCAGTATTTT
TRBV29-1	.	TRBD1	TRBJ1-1	CSVEWRGPMNTEAFF	TGCAGCGTTGAGTGGAGGGGGCCCATGAACACTGAAGCTTTCTTT
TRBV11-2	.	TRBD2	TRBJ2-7	CASSPRTSGSYEQYF	TGTGCCAGCAGCCCCAGGACTAGCGGGAGCTACGAGCAGTACTTC
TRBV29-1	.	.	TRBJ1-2	CSVEGELYGYTF	TGCAGCGTTGAAGGAGAACTCTATGGCTACACCTTC
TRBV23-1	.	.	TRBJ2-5	CASSQTDRQETQYF	TGCGCCAGCAGTCAAACGGACAGACAAGAGACCCAGTACTTC
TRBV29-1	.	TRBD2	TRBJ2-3	CSVEGLAGAWGGDTQYF	TGCAGCGTTGAGGGACTAGCGGGGGCCTGGGGAGGAGATACGCAGTATTTT
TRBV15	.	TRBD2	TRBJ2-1	CATSRRLAGISYNEQFF	TGTGCCACCAGCAGAAGACTAGCGGGGATCTCCTACAATGAGCAGTTCTTC
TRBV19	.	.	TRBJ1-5	CASSRGGGSNQPQHF	TGTGCCAGTTCAAGGGGTGGAGGGAGCAATCAGCCCCAGCATTTT
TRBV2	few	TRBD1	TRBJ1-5	CASRGTGDQPQHF	TGTGCCAGCAGGGGGACAGGGGATCAGCCCCAGCATTTT
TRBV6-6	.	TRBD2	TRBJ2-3	CASSAWTSVSTDTQYF	TGTGCCAGCAGCGCCTGGACTAGCGTCAGCACAGATACGCAGTATTTT
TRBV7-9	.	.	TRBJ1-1	CASSLRSRMNTEAFF	TGTGCCAGCAGCTTACGGAGCAGAATGAACACTGAAGCTTTCTTT
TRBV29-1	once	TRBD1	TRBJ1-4	CSAGDRSATNEKLFF	TGCAGCGCCGGGGACAGGTCTGCAACTAATGAAAAACTGTTTTTT
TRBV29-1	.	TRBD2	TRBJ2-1	CSVVTSVSLYNEQFF	TGCAGCGTTGTAACTAGCGTCTCGCTTTACAATGAGCAGTTCTTC
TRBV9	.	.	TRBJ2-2	CASSVDVGASGRDTGELFF	TGTGCCAGCAGCGTAGATGTGGGGGCCAGCGGACGTGACACCGGGGAGCTGTTTTTT
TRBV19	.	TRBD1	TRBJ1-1	CASSIPGGTEAFF	TGTGCCAGTAGTATCCCAGGGGGCACTGAAGCTTTCTTT
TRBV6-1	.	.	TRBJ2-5	CASSAGIRETQYF	TGTGCCAGCAGTGCCGGGATAAGGGAGACCCAGTACTTC
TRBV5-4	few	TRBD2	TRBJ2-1	CASSSGIPAGGSSYNEQFF	TGTGCCAGCAGCTCCGGCATTCCAGCGGGGGGGAGCTCCTACAATGAGCAGTTCTTC
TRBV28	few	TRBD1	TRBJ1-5	CASSPRTGLNQPQHF	TGTGCCAGCAGTCCTCGGACAGGACTGAATCAGCCCCAGCATTTT
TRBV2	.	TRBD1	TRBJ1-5	CASGQQGVQPQHF	TGTGCCAGCGGCCAACAGGGGGTTCAGCCCCAGCATTTT
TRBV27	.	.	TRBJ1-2	CASSSNRVGNYGYTF	TGTGCCAGCAGTTCAAACAGGGTGGGGAACTATGGCTACACCTTC
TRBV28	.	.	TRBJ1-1	CASSRGGTEAFF	TGTGCCAGCAGTAGGGGGGGCACTGAAGCTTTCTTT
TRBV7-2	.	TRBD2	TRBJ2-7	CASSSAGGGLEQYF	TGTGCCAGCAGCTCAGCGGGAGGGGGGCTCGAGCAGTACTTC
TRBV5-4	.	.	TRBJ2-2	CASSLGRINTGELFF	TGTGCCAGCAGCTTGGGGCGGATAAACACCGGGGAGCTGTTTTTT
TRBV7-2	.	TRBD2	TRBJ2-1	CASSFSSGSIEQFF	TGTGCCAGCAGCTTTTCTAGCGGGAGCATTGAGCAGTTCTTC
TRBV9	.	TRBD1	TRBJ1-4	CASSGGDRGEEKLFF	TGTGCCAGCAGCGGGGGGGACAGGGGTGAAGAAAAACTGTTTTTT
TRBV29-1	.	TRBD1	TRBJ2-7	CSVEELTDRGLYEQYF	TGCAGCGTTGAAGAACTTACCGACAGGGGGCTCTACGAGCAGTACTTC
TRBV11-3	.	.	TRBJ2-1	CASSLEGQPGDEQFF	TGTGCCAGCAGCTTAGAGGGACAACCTGGGGATGAGCAGTTCTTC
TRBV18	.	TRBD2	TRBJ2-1	CASSPAEGLADYNEQFF	TGTGCCAGCTCACCTGCCGAGGGACTAGCGGATTACAATGAGCAGTTCTTC
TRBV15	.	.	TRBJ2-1	CATSRDRQGYNEQFF	TGTGCCACCAGCAGAGATCGGCAGGGATACAATGAGCAGTTCTTC
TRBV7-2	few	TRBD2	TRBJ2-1	CASSLGVTSGMPEYNEQFF	TGTGCCAGCAGCTTAGGGGTAACTAGCGGGATGCCCGAGTACAATGAGCAGTTCTTC
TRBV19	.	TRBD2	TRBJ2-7	CASSATGTSGSYEQYF	TGTGCCAGTAGTGCCACCGGGACTAGCGGCTCCTACGAGCAGTACTTC
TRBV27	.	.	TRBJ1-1	CASSYRARNTEAFF	TGTGCCAGCAGTTACAGGGCAAGGAACACTGAAGCTTTCTTT
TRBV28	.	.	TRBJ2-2	CASSSSNTGELFF	TGTGCCAGCAGTTCCTCCAACACCGGGGAGCTGTTTTTT
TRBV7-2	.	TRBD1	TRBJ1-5	CASSVTGGGDQPQHF	TGTGCCAGCAGCGTTACAGGGGGCGGGGATCAGCCCCAGCATTTT
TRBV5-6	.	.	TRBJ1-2	CASSLQGSSGYTF	TGTGCCAGCAGCCTACAGGGAAGCAGCGGCTACACCTTC
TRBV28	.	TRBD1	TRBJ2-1	CASSFGGGTGYNEQFF	TGTGCCAGCAGTTTCGGAGGGGGGACAGGGTACAATGAGCAGTTCTTC
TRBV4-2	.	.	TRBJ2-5	CASSQRIGRGETQYF	TGTGCCAGCAGCCAAAGAATCGGTCGAGGGGAGACCCAGTACTTC
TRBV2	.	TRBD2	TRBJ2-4	CASKGPLAGVPKNIQYF	TGTGCCAGCAAAGGACCTCTGGCGGGAGTTCCCAAAAACATTCAGTACTTC
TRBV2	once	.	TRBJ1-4	CASSPAGKLGEKLFF	TGTGCCAGCAGCCCCGCAGGGAAATTAGGTGAAAAACTGTTTTTT
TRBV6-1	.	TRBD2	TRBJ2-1	CASSEGQRGGPGNEQFF	TGTGCCAGCAGTGAAGGTCAGCGGGGGGGCCCGGGAAATGAGCAGTTCTTC
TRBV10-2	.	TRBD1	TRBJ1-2	CASSEWDRGGYTF	TGCGCCAGCAGTGAGTGGGACAGGGGTGGCTACACCTTC
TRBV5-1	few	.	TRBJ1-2	CASSFDRDGYTF	TGCGCCAGCAGCTTCGACAGAGATGGCTATACCTTC
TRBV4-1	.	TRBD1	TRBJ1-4	CASSQGQGPGEKLFF	TGCGCCAGCAGCCAAGGACAGGGACCCGGTGAAAAACTGTTTTTT
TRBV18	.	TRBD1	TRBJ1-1	CASSKDRNEAFF	TGTGCCAGCTCTAAGGACAGGAATGAAGCTTTCTTT
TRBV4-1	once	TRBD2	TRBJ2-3	CASSQRQRGTDTQYF	TGCGCCAGCAGCCAAAGACAGCGGGGGACAGATACGCAGTATTTT
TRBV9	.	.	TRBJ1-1	CASSGPRQGSTEAFF	TGTGCCAGCAGCGGACCCAGGCAGGGGAGCACTGAAGCTTTCTTT